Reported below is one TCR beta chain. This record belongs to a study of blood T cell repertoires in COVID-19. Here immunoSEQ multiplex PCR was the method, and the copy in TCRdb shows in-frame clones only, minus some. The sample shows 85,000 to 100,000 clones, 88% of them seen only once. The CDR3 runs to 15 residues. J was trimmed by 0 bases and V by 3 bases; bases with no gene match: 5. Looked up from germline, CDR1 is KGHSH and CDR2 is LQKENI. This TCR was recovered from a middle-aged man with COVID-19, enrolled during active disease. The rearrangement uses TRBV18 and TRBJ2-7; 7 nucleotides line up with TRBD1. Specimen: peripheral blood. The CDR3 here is CASSPRQGNSYEQYF. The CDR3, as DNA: TGTGCCAGCTCACCTAGACAGGGTAACTCCTACGAGCAGTACTTC.